The present TCR beta chain was sequenced within a study of shared clonotypes between healthy human individuals. The CDR3 spans 16 residues. V shed 3 bases and J 4 bases; nucleotides not matched to a gene: 7. Germline V CDR1 and CDR2: KGHSH, LQKENI. The protocol was immunoSEQ multiplex PCR, while the TCRdb copy is restricted to in-frame clones and leaves out a portion. The repertoire holds some 1 million clones, with roughly 70% as singletons. The specimen sequenced was memory CD4+ T cells sorted from blood. Subset specified: CD45RA-negative fraction. The receptor was derived from a man aged 18 to 35 in good health. The chain couples TRBV18 to TRBJ2-3; 10 nucleotides agree with TRBD2. CDR3 residues: CASSPLAGVGPDTQYF. Here the CDR3 DNA reads TGTGCCAGCTCACCCCTAGCGGGAGTGGGCCCAGATACGCAGTATTTT.